This TCR beta chain was recorded in a study of T cell responses to AZD1222 COVID-19 vaccine. V was cut by 2 bases and J by 3 bases, with 9 bases left in between. Looked up from germline, CDR1 is SGHRS and CDR2 is YFSETQ. The CDR3 covers 13 residues. TCRdb's copy holds only in-frame clones and misses some; the assay was immunoSEQ multiplex PCR. The table has 130,000 or so clones, about 89% seen once. V and J are TRBV5-1 and TRBJ2-7, with D unresolved. This sample comprised peripheral blood, obtained on day 0 of AZD1222 vaccination. The TCR was taken from an adult in good health. The CDR3 here is CASSFLVSYEQYF. The CDR3 DNA follows: TGCGCCAGCAGCTTTCTCGTTAGCTACGAGCAGTACTTC.